This TCR beta chain was sequenced for a study of regulatory and conventional T cells in RAG deficiency. Germline-derived CDR1 and CDR2 are MDHEN and SYDVKM. The germline V and J ends were trimmed by 6 bases and 1 base, with 12 bases remaining between them. There are 14 residues in the CDR3. Sequenced by immunoSEQ multiplex PCR; TCRdb stores in-frame clones only, minus some. The sample shows roughly 45,000 clones, 70% to 90% of them seen only once. This clone occurred once. Conventional CD4+ T cells were sorted from blood as CD25-low CD127-high cells. This same sample was also taken into another study, of regulatory T cells. This second study notes: The PCR used 52 TRBV and 13 TRBJ primers.

The material sequenced was CD4+ effector T cells sorted from blood. The receptor comes from a human donor in good health. V usage is TRBV28 and J usage is TRBJ1-1; a possible D gene is TRBD1 (6 bases). For the CDR3, the DNA is TGTGCCAGCAGCACAGGGCCGGCGAACACTGAAGCTTTCTTT. As protein: CASSTGPANTEAFF.